Included here is one T cell receptor (beta chain) sequence, with context. The source of the sample is a study of T-cell memory formation after mild COVID-19. TCRdb analysed the 5' RACE reads with MiXCR anew, one entry per CDR3 protein. Here the sample spans about 360,000 distinct CDR3 sequences, around 14% being singletons. CDR1 SGDLS and CDR2 YYNGEE come from the germline V gene. The V and J ends lost 6 bases and 6 bases respectively, with 19 bases between them. The CDR3 extends over 14 amino acids. This clonotype was sampled from a young man who had mild COVID-19 (a few samples of this study predate the infection). Cell type and time point are not known. Sequences were obtained from PBMCs or a T cell subset sorted from them (not recorded which). The chain combines TRBV9 with TRBJ2-7, with a possible D match to TRBD2 (7 bases). The CDR3 DNA reads as TGTGCCAGCAATGGAGGGGCGGGGGCTTTCGAGCAGTACTTC. Residues: CASNGGAGAFEQYF.